This T cell receptor (beta chain) was recovered during a study of OX40 agonist ivuxolimab in advanced cancers. Method: immunoSEQ multiplex PCR; TCRdb's copy keeps in-frame clones and lacks some. The profile shows 95,000 to 120,000 clones, 85% to 95% of them singletons. J gave up 3 bases and V 5 bases, and 5 bases lay outside the gene matches. This CDR3 comprises 14 residues. Looked up from germline, CDR1 is GTSNPN and CDR2 is SVGIG (reference sequence). This sample comprised CD4+ or CD8+ T cells sorted from blood, obtained in a trial of the OX40 agonist ivuxolimab. J is TRBJ2-7 and V is TRBV30, with 12 bases identical to TRBD2. This sequence was found in an adult with an advanced solid tumor such as melanoma, head and neck, liver or kidney cancer. The CDR3 nucleotides are TGTGCCTGGGGTACTAGCGGGGGGATCTACGAGCAGTACTTC. As protein: CAWGTSGGIYEQYF. Full variable domain (remainder filled in from reference TRBV30 and TRBJ2-7): SQTIHQWPATLVQPVGSPLSLECTVEGTSNPNLYWYRQAAGRGLQLLFYSVGIGQISSEVPQNLSASRPQDRQFILSSKKLLLSDSGFYLCAWGTSGGIYEQYFGPGTRLTVT.